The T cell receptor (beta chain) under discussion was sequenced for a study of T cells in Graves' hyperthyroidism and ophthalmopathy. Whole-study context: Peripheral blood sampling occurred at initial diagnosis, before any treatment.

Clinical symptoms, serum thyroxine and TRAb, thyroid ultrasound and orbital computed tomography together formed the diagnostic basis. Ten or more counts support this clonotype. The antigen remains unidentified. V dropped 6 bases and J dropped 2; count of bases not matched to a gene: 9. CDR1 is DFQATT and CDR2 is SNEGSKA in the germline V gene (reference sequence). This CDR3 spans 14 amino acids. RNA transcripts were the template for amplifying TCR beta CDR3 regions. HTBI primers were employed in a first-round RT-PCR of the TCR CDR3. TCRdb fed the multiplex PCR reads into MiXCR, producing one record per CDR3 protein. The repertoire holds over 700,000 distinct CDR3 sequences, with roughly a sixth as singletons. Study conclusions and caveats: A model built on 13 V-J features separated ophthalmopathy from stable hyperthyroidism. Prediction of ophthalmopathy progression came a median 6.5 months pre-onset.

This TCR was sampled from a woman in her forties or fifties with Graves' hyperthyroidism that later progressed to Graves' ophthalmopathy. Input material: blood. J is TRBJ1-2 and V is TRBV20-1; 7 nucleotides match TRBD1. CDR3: CSADRTGRNYGYTF. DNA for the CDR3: TGCAGTGCCGACCGGACAGGACGAAACTATGGCTACACCTTC.